This entry lists 17 T cell receptor beta chains sequenced from one sample in a study of identical twins. TCRdb reprocessed the 5' RACE reads with MiXCR, giving one entry per CDR3 protein. The sample has 550,000 to 700,000 distinct CDR3 sequences; 20% to 25% are singletons. Separately, the same data were catalogued under a study of T cells expressing NK-cell markers.

Material for sequencing was PBMCs. These receptors all stem from a woman aged 18-29 years in good health.

At least ten counts were recorded for this clonotype. V gene TRBV5-1 combines with J gene TRBJ1-1; no clear D gene. The length of the CDR3 is 13 residues. Trimming removed 1 base from V and 5 bases from J, with 9 bases in between. Germline V gene sequence: CDR1 SGHRS, CDR2 YFSETQ. The CDR3 DNA reads as TGCGCCAGCAGCTTGATGTCTGGAACTGAAGCTTTCTTT. Its translation is CASSLMSGTEAFF.

This clonotype was detected ten times or more. The chain is built from TRBV18 and TRBJ2-3; 11 nucleotides match TRBD2. V was clipped by 6 bases and J by 5 bases; unmatched bases: 16. The CDR3 contains 18 residues. In germline, CDR1 is KGHSH, CDR2 LQKENI. The CDR3 spells CASSWTSGLSGIGDTQYF. CDR3 in DNA: TGTGCCAGCTCTTGGACTAGCGGGCTCAGCGGGATCGGAGATACGCAGTATTTT.

The sample holds a few counts of this clonotype. The gene calls are TRBV11-2 and TRBJ2-1; D is perhaps TRBD2 (5 bases). The V end lost 3 bases, the J end lost 2 bases, and 14 bases lay between the germline ends. The CDR3 runs 16 residues. Germline values: CDR1 SGHAT, CDR2 FQNNGV. The CDR3 spells CASSFRGAPTYNEQFF. CDR3 nucleotides: TGTGCCAGCAGCTTTCGGGGAGCCCCCACCTACAATGAGCAGTTCTTC.

V usage is TRBV24-1 and J usage is TRBJ2-7; no reliable D call. The CDR3 has 11 amino acids. The V and J ends lost 6 bases and 5 bases respectively, with 7 bases between them. The germline V gene has CDR1 KGHDR and CDR2 SFDVKD. The CDR3 DNA follows: TGTGCCACCAGTTCCCCGGACGAGCAGTACTTC. This codes for CATSSPDEQYF.

This clonotype was observed at least ten times. The chain is built from TRBV12-3 or TRBV12-4 and TRBJ2-1, with 10 bases fitting TRBD2. The ends lost 8 bases at V and 3 bases at J; junction bases unmatched: 4. The CDR3 runs 14 residues. CDR3 sequence: CASGPSGGYNEQFF. As DNA, the CDR3 is TGTGCCAGCGGCCCTAGCGGGGGCTACAATGAGCAGTTCTTC.

The rearrangement joins TRBV9 to TRBJ2-3; TRBD2 is a possible D gene (5 bases). There are 14 residues in the CDR3. Trimming removed 2 bases at V and 2 bases at J, with 9 bases between. Germline loops: CDR1 SGDLS, CDR2 YYNGEE. The CDR3 nucleotides are TGTGCCAGCAGCGTCGGGGTGGACACAGATACGCAGTATTTT. Amino acid sequence: CASSVGVDTDTQYF.

This clonotype was recorded a few times. In DNA form, the CDR3 reads TGTGCCAGCTCACGCACGAAGGGCCAGCCCCAGCATTTT. Protein product: CASSRTKGQPQHF. This chain uses TRBV18 with TRBJ1-5; D not certain. Trimming left V 4 bases short and J 7 bases short, with 11 bases between. The CDR3 sequence is 13 residues long. CDR1 is KGHSH and CDR2 is LQKENI in the germline V gene.

CDR3 in DNA: TGTGCCAGCAATCCCCCAGGAGCCCACTCTGGAAACACCATATATTTT. The encoded protein is CASNPPGAHSGNTIYF. J is TRBJ1-3 and V is TRBV12-3 or TRBV12-4, with unresolved D. Trimming pared 7 bases from V and 0 bases from J, leaving 16 bases between. The CDR3 spans 16 residues.

The rearrangement uses TRBV20-1 and TRBJ2-2, with a tentative D call TRBD1 (6 bases). Per germline, CDR1 DFQATT and CDR2 SNEGSKA (reference sequence). Between the trimmed V and J ends, which lost 1 base and 2 bases, there was a span of 11 bases. The CDR3 runs 15 residues. CDR3: CSARGSGVNTGELFF. The CDR3 DNA is TGCAGTGCTAGAGGTTCAGGGGTTAACACCGGGGAGCTGTTTTTT.

J is TRBJ2-7 and V is TRBV15, with D perhaps TRBD2 (5 bases). Germline V CDR1 and CDR2: LNHNV, YYDKDF (reference sequence). Trimming shortened V by 3 bases and J by 1 base, and 13 bases separated the two germline ends. There are 15 residues in the CDR3. This CDR3 reads CATSRLAAPSYEQYF. CDR3 coding DNA: TGTGCCACCAGCAGGCTAGCCGCCCCATCCTACGAGCAGTACTTC.

The V call is TRBV27, the J call TRBJ2-7; 11 bases are shared with TRBD1. The CDR3 runs 16 residues. V gave up 6 bases and J gave up 1 base; unmatched junction bases: 8. CDR1 MNHEY and CDR2 SMNVEV come from the germline V gene (reference sequence). DNA of the CDR3: TGTGCCAGCAGCACGCCAGGACAGGGGGCATCCTACGAGCAGTACTTC. This translates into CASSTPGQGASYEQYF.

The sample holds a few counts of this clonotype. The CDR3 sequence: CASRPPGGQGLYEQYF. CDR3 sequence (DNA): TGTGCCAGCAGACCCCCCGGGGGACAGGGCTTATACGAGCAGTACTTC. The chain joins TRBV12-3 or TRBV12-4 to TRBJ2-7; 9 bases agree with TRBD1. The CDR3 loop spans 16 amino acids. The V segment lost 6 bases and the J segment 4 bases; nucleotides outside the gene matches: 13.

This clonotype was counted a few times. The gene calls are TRBV7-6 and TRBJ2-6, with D perhaps TRBD1 (6 bases). This CDR3 region has 15 residues. Germline lookup yields CDR1 SGHVS and CDR2 FNYEAQ. V was shortened by 5 bases and J by 1 base, with 9 bases between the two germline ends. The CDR3 region has the DNA TGTGCCAGCAGCAGACAGGTTTCTGGGGCCAACGTCCTGACTTTC. It translates to CASSRQVSGANVLTF.

This clonotype was seen a few times. The rearrangement links TRBV12-3 or TRBV12-4 to TRBJ1-1; D gene uncertain. The CDR3 has 14 residues. With 3 bases removed from V and 4 bases from J, the gap between germline ends came to 12 bases. In DNA form, the CDR3 reads TGTGCCAGCAGTTTTAATTATGACACCACTGAAGCTTTCTTT. Amino acids: CASSFNYDTTEAFF.

This clonotype was counted many times. This chain joins TRBV5-6 and TRBJ2-3; D may be TRBD1 (6 bases). Germline CDR1 SGHDT, CDR2 YYEEEE. Trimming left V 2 bases short and J 11 bases short, with 9 bases between. There are 11 residues in the CDR3. The CDR3 here is CASSFRGKQYF. Here the CDR3 DNA reads TGTGCCAGCAGCTTCAGGGGAAAGCAGTATTTT.

This clonotype was seen many times. V is TRBV9 and J is TRBJ2-1; 12 positions agree with TRBD2. Germline loops: CDR1 SGDLS, CDR2 YYNGEE. V lost 6 bases and J lost 3; bases outside the gene matches: 7. The CDR3 has 16 residues. CDR3 DNA sequence: TGTGCCAGCAACCCCCGGACTAGCGGGGACTACAATGAGCAGTTCTTC. Protein sequence: CASNPRTSGDYNEQFF.

The gene calls are TRBV5-1 and TRBJ1-2, with TRBD1 identical over 8 bases. Trimming took 4 bases from V and 5 from J; bases not matched to a gene: 10. Germline V gene sequence: CDR1 SGHRS, CDR2 YFSETQ. The CDR3 runs to 15 residues. The CDR3 nucleotides read TGCGCCAGCAGCCCAGATTCCGGGACAGGATATGGCTACACCTTC. This translates into CASSPDSGTGYGYTF.